The 21 T cell receptor beta chains given below trace back to one sample, sequenced in a study of cytomegalovirus exposure and HLA in healthy donors. PCR was performed using 60 Vbeta and 13 Jbeta primers. The protocol was immunoSEQ multiplex PCR, while the TCRdb copy is restricted to in-frame clones and leaves out a portion. This table has more than 130,000 clones, about 80% appearing once. Specimen: PBMCs. These receptors came from a male donor in good health and CMV-seronegative.

This chain joins TRBV7-2 and TRBJ2-7, with D possibly TRBD2 on 6 matching bases. Trimming pared 5 bases from V and 0 bases from J, leaving 8 bases between. Germline CDR1 reads SGHTA; CDR2 reads FQGNSA. The CDR3 runs to 13 residues. The CDR3 region is CASSRGTSYEQYF. CDR3 coding DNA: TGTGCCAGCAGCCGGGGGACCTCCTACGAGCAGTACTTC.

The chain couples TRBV4-3 to TRBJ2-7; D possibly corresponds to TRBD2 (7 bases). CDR3 length: 15 amino acids. Per germline, CDR1 LGHNA and CDR2 YSLEER. V was pared by 0 bases and J by 10 bases, with 19 bases between. This CDR3 reads CASSQDPLNGGLQYF. The CDR3 nucleotides are TGCGCCAGCAGCCAAGACCCGCTAAACGGGGGGCTCCAGTACTTC.

This chain uses TRBV19 with TRBJ1-5; TRBD1 matches at 7 bases. V lost 5 bases, J lost 6 bases, and 10 bases stayed unmatched. This CDR3 is 15 amino acids long. Germline V lookup: CDR1 LNHDA, CDR2 SQIVND (reference sequence). In DNA, the CDR3 is TGTGCCAGTAGTTGGTCAAAAAGGGGGCTTCAGCCCCAGCATTTT. It encodes CASSWSKRGLQPQHF.

This clone was seen once. The gene calls are TRBV27 and TRBJ2-7, with 8 bases aligning to TRBD2. This CDR3 has 15 residues. Germline trimming cut 5 bases from V and 0 bases from J; bases unmatched to any gene: 6. Per germline, CDR1 MNHEY and CDR2 SMNVEV (reference sequence). The CDR3 DNA reads TGTGCCAGCAGTATCCTCGGGGGGGGCTCCTACGAGCAGTACTTC. Encoded protein: CASSILGGGSYEQYF.

This chain connects TRBV30 to TRBJ2-5; the match to TRBD1 covers 11 bases. This CDR3 is 15 amino acids long. CDR1 and CDR2 (germline): GTSNPN, SVGIG (reference sequence). Trimming took 3 bases from V and 5 from J; bases not matched to a gene: 8. The CDR3 DNA is TGTGCCTGGAGCAAGGGGACAGGGGGGAGGGAGACCCAGTACTTC. It is translated as CAWSKGTGGRETQYF.

The chain links TRBV5-1 to TRBJ2-5; a weak D match, TRBD2 (5 bases). The CDR3 spans 14 residues. The germline CDR1 and CDR2 sequences are SGHRS and YFSETQ. With 4 bases removed from V and 2 bases from J, the gap between germline ends came to 12 bases. CDR3 amino acids: CASSEGYGQETQYF. Here the CDR3 DNA reads TGCGCCAGCAGCGAGGGATATGGGCAAGAGACCCAGTACTTC.

The chain employs TRBV29-1 and TRBJ2-1; 8 positions agree with TRBD2. Germline V gives CDR1 SQVTM, CDR2 ANQGSEA. The CDR3 consists of 14 residues. J gave up 7 bases and V 5 bases, and 10 bases lay outside the gene matches. CDR3 in amino acids: CSVRRGTRNNEQFF. The CDR3 bases are TGCAGCGTTAGAAGGGGGACTAGGAATAATGAGCAGTTCTTC.

This chain uses TRBV9 with TRBJ1-2, with 8 nucleotides matching TRBD1. Germline V gene sequence: CDR1 SGDLS, CDR2 YYNGEE. V trimming: 4 bases; J trimming: 1 base; junction bases outside the gene matches: 12. The length of the CDR3 is 17 residues. The CDR3 protein is CASSFGDRRRGNYGYTF. The CDR3 DNA sequence: TGTGCCAGCAGCTTCGGGGACAGGAGGCGGGGTAACTATGGCTACACCTTC.

The rearrangement links TRBV19 to TRBJ2-3, with D possibly being TRBD2 (6 bases). Trimming removed 5 bases at V and 3 bases at J, with 12 bases between. Germline V gives CDR1 LNHDA, CDR2 SQIVND (reference sequence). The CDR3 is made up of 14 amino acids. For the CDR3, the DNA is TGTGCCAGTAGTGAAGTGAGCGGGACAGATACGCAGTATTTT. Amino acid sequence: CASSEVSGTDTQYF.

The chain joins TRBV9 to TRBJ1-5; D is possibly TRBD1 (6 bases). V lost 4 bases and J lost 4, with 15 bases in between. This CDR3 has 15 amino acids. Germline V gene lookup returns CDR1 SGDLS and CDR2 YYNGEE. The CDR3: CASSPTGIGNQPQHF. Here the CDR3 DNA reads TGTGCCAGCAGCCCTACAGGGATTGGGAATCAGCCCCAGCATTTT.

Only a few counts were recorded for this clone. The V call is TRBV7-9, the J call TRBJ2-5; 8 nucleotides line up with TRBD1. Germline lookup yields CDR1 SEHNR and CDR2 FQNEAQ (reference sequence). The CDR3 extends over 15 amino acids. Trimming took 5 bases from V and 4 from J; bases not matched to a gene: 9. This chain's CDR3 is CASSIGTGRGETQYF. CDR3 bases: TGTGCCAGCAGCATAGGGACAGGCAGAGGAGAGACCCAGTACTTC.

The chain has TRBV27 and TRBJ2-7, with a possible D match to TRBD2 (5 bases). The V and J ends lost 6 bases and 8 bases respectively, with 26 bases between them. Germline values: CDR1 MNHEY, CDR2 SMNVEV (reference sequence). The CDR3 is made up of 16 amino acids. CDR3 residues: CASSDPPRVTGSKQYF. CDR3 coding DNA: TGTGCCAGCAGCGACCCTCCAAGGGTGACGGGGTCGAAGCAGTACTTC.

CDR3 residues: CASSPKDRDGAGYTF. As DNA, the CDR3 is TGTGCCAGTAGTCCTAAGGACAGGGACGGGGCTGGCTACACCTTC. The V gene is TRBV19, the J gene TRBJ1-2, with 8 positions matching TRBD1. CDR1 is LNHDA and CDR2 is SQIVND in the germline V gene (reference sequence). CDR3 length: 15 amino acids. The V and J ends lost 5 bases and 7 bases, in that order; junction bases with no gene match: 12.

The CDR3 sequence is CASSLSLSSYNEQFF. As DNA, the CDR3 is TGTGCCAGCAGCTTGTCCCTGAGCTCCTACAATGAGCAGTTCTTC. This chain joins TRBV5-4 and TRBJ2-1, with D hard to call. The CDR3 spans 15 residues. The germline gives CDR1 SGHNT, CDR2 YYREEE (reference sequence). Trimming took 1 base from V and 0 from J, leaving 8 bases between them.

This chain joins TRBV4-3 and TRBJ2-2, with D possibly TRBD2 on 7 matching bases. This CDR3 region has 18 residues. Looked up from germline, CDR1 is LGHNA and CDR2 is YSLEER. Deletions cut 0 bases from V and 2 bases from J, with 16 bases between. As DNA, the CDR3 is TGCGCCAGCAGCCAAGAAGGGGGGGGCCCCACTAACACCGGGGAGCTGTTTTTT. Protein: CASSQEGGGPTNTGELFF.

The V and J genes are TRBV30 and TRBJ1-5; 7 bases fit TRBD1. CDR3 size: 14 residues. The junction had 7 bases not matched to a gene; V was cut back by 2 bases and J by 6 bases. Looked up from germline, CDR1 is GTSNPN and CDR2 is SVGIG (reference sequence). The CDR3 here is CAWSTTGLVQPQHF. For the CDR3, the DNA is TGTGCCTGGAGTACGACAGGGCTGGTTCAGCCCCAGCATTTT.

This clone has only a few counts. V is TRBV4-3 and J is TRBJ1-1; 8 bases are shared with TRBD1. Per germline, CDR1 LGHNA and CDR2 YSLEER. Unmatched junction bases numbered 18, after V lost 1 base and J lost 8 bases. The CDR3 length is 18 residues. The DNA for the CDR3 is TGCGCCAGCAGCCAAGGGACAGGGAGCGATTCTGTAGGATCCGAAGCTTTCTTT. This sequence encodes CASSQGTGSDSVGSEAFF.

The chain has TRBV5-1 and TRBJ1-2; 10 positions match TRBD1. The CDR3 has 16 residues. Looked up from germline, CDR1 is SGHRS and CDR2 is YFSETQ. V trimming: 1 base; J trimming: 2 bases; junction bases outside the gene matches: 5. The CDR3 sequence: CASSLLRDRGNYGYTF. CDR3 in DNA: TGCGCCAGCAGCTTGCTACGGGACAGGGGCAACTATGGCTACACCTTC.

The J gene is TRBJ1-3, the V gene TRBV27; TRBD1 might be the D (6 bases). This CDR3 is 16 amino acids long. With 6 bases removed from V and 3 bases from J, the gap between germline ends came to 18 bases. CDR1 and CDR2 (germline): MNHEY, SMNVEV (reference sequence). The CDR3 DNA sequence: TGTGCCAGCAGCAGACAGGCCCCCTCCCGTGGAAACACCATATATTTT. Protein sequence: CASSRQAPSRGNTIYF.

The V and J genes are TRBV7-9 and TRBJ1-4; 8 bases map to TRBD1. Per germline, CDR1 SEHNR and CDR2 FQNEAQ (reference sequence). V lost 5 bases, J lost 4 bases, and 6 bases stayed unmatched. The CDR3 covers 15 residues. The CDR3 DNA reads TGTGCCAGCAGCCCATCACAGGGGGTTAATGAAAAACTGTTTTTT. Translating it yields CASSPSQGVNEKLFF.

This clone occurred a few times. Other DNA sequences from this sample encode an identical CDR3 as well. This chain joins TRBV6-1 and TRBJ1-6; the D is unclear. Germline values: CDR1 MNHNS, CDR2 SASEGT. CDR3 length equals 15 residues. V was shortened by 1 base and J by 6 bases, with 10 bases between the two germline ends. The CDR3 coding sequence is TGTGCCAGCAGTGAAGTTGGACTTGGTAATTCACCCCTCCACTTT. It codes for CASSEVGLGNSPLHF.